Each of the 20 T cell receptor beta chains below was sequenced from the same sample in a study of T-cell memory formation after mild COVID-19. Each CDR3 protein is one row after TCRdb ran MiXCR on the 5' RACE reads. The data contain about 470,000 distinct CDR3 sequences, 15% to 20% of them singletons. The sequenced sample was PBMCs or a T cell subset sorted from them (not recorded which). The source of these receptors is an adult woman who had mild COVID-19 (a few samples of this study predate the infection). Cell type and time point are not known.

V is TRBV7-2 and J is TRBJ1-1; D possibly corresponds to TRBD1 (6 bases). The germline gives CDR1 SGHTA, CDR2 FQGNSA. The CDR3 contains 14 residues. V was cut by 6 bases and J by 6 bases, with 17 bases left in between. CDR3 protein: CASSSRWGGPEAFF. CDR3 DNA sequence: TGTGCCAGCAGTTCCAGGTGGGGGGGCCCTGAAGCTTTCTTT.

This clonotype was detected a few times. The CDR3: CAISESGLFQETQYF. The CDR3 region has the DNA TGTGCCATCAGTGAGTCTGGACTTTTCCAAGAGACCCAGTACTTC. The chain links TRBV10-3 to TRBJ2-5; TRBD2 is a possible D gene (5 bases). Trimming removed 0 bases from V and 1 base from J, with 9 bases in between. Per the germline V gene, CDR1 is ENHRY and CDR2 is SYGVKD. The CDR3 is 15 residues long.

The rearrangement uses TRBV7-3 and TRBJ2-1; weak D call: TRBD2 (6 bases). This CDR3 spans 13 amino acids. Germline CDR1 is SGHTA and CDR2 is FQGTGA. Trimming cost V 5 bases and J 4 bases, with 9 bases left between them. In DNA, the CDR3 is TGTGCCAGCAGCGGAGGGTATTACAATGAGCAGTTCTTC. Protein product: CASSGGYYNEQFF. The full variable domain, with the rest looked up from reference TRBV7-3 and TRBJ2-1, is GAGVSQTPSNKVTEKGKYVELRCDPISGHTALYWYRQSLGQGPEFLIYFQGTGAADDSGLPNDRFFAVRPEGSVSTLKIQRTERGDSAVYLCASSGGYYNEQFFGPGTRLTVL.

J is TRBJ2-1 and V is TRBV4-3; D might be TRBD2 (6 bases). Trimming shortened V by 3 bases and J by 9 bases, and 15 bases separated the two germline ends. Germline V CDR1 and CDR2: LGHNA, YSLEER. The CDR3 is made up of 14 amino acids. CDR3 bases: TGCGCCAGCAGCCAGAGTGGAGGGTCGAGTGAGCAGTTCTTC. As protein: CASSQSGGSSEQFF.

This clonotype was picked up a small number of times. This chain joins TRBV7-2 and TRBJ2-7; 8 bases match TRBD1. The length of the CDR3 is 15 residues. The V and J ends lost 6 bases and 7 bases, in that order; junction bases with no gene match: 14. Germline V gene sequence: CDR1 SGHTA, CDR2 FQGNSA. The CDR3 DNA sequence: TGTGCCAGCAGTTCCAGGACAGGGACAGTGGGTGAGCAGTACTTC. Translating it yields CASSSRTGTVGEQYF.

This clonotype showed up just a few times. The rearrangement uses TRBV5-6 and TRBJ2-7, with D perhaps TRBD2 (6 bases). The CDR3 spans 13 residues. CDR1 is SGHDT, CDR2 YYEEEE, per germline. Trimming pared 2 bases from V and 6 bases from J, leaving 12 bases between. CDR3 sequence: CASSFGAGTEQYF. The CDR3 DNA sequence: TGTGCCAGCAGCTTCGGGGCGGGGACCGAGCAGTACTTC.

This chain links TRBV30 with TRBJ2-2, with 7 bases identical to TRBD1. J was trimmed by 4 bases and V by 2 bases; bases with no gene match: 1. Germline-derived CDR1 and CDR2 are GTSNPN and SVGIG (reference sequence). The CDR3 has 13 amino acids. CDR3 in DNA: TGTGCCTGGAGTTGGGACAGCACCGGGGAGCTGTTTTTT. It codes for CAWSWDSTGELFF. Full variable domain (outside the CDR3, taken from reference TRBV30 and TRBJ2-2): SQTIHQWPATLVQPVGSPLSLECTVEGTSNPNLYWYRQAAGRGLQLLFYSVGIGQISSEVPQNLSASRPQDRQFILSSKKLLLSDSGFYLCAWSWDSTGELFFGEGSRLTVL.

The CDR3 reads CATTRRGFYGYTF. CDR3 DNA: TGTGCCACAACTAGGAGGGGGTTCTATGGCTACACCTTC. The chain links TRBV19 to TRBJ1-2; perhaps TRBD1 as D (6 bases). Trimming took off 10 bases at V and 4 bases at J, with 16 bases between the two ends. Looked up from germline, CDR1 is LNHDA and CDR2 is SQIVND (reference sequence). The CDR3 covers 13 residues. Full variable domain (remainder filled in from reference TRBV19 and TRBJ1-2): DGGITQSPKYLFRKEGQNVTLSCEQNLNHDAMYWYRQDPGQGLRLIYYSQIVNDFQKGDIAEGYSVSREKKESFPLTVTSAQKNPTAFYLCATTRRGFYGYTFGSGTRLTVV.

The table lists this clonotype with a few counts. J is TRBJ2-3 and V is TRBV11-2; D is ambiguous. The CDR3 contains 12 residues. V gave up 7 bases and J gave up 0 bases, with 5 bases separating them. Germline assignment: CDR1 SGHAT and CDR2 FQNNGV. CDR3 region: CASTFSTDTQYF. The CDR3 DNA is TGTGCCAGCACCTTCAGCACAGATACGCAGTATTTT.

This clonotype was counted a few times. The CDR3 sequence: CASSQEGSLAGGLIYEQYF. CDR3 coding DNA: TGTGCCAGCAGCCAAGAAGGTTCGCTAGCGGGAGGGTTAATCTACGAGCAGTACTTC. V usage is TRBV4-2 and J usage is TRBJ2-7; 12 nucleotides line up with TRBD2. The CDR3 consists of 19 residues. Trimming removed 0 bases from V and 3 bases from J; junction bases left unmatched: 12. The germline CDR1 and CDR2 sequences are LGHNA and YNFKEQ.

This clonotype was observed once. V and J are TRBV2 and TRBJ2-3, with no clear D. Germline V gives CDR1 SNHLY, CDR2 FYNNEI. Trimming removed 10 bases from V and 2 bases from J, with 7 bases in between. The CDR3 length is 11 residues. CDR3: CAISYTDTQYF. The CDR3 DNA follows: TGTGCCATTTCCTACACAGATACGCAGTATTTT.

This clonotype was counted a few times. The gene calls are TRBV12-3 or TRBV12-4 and TRBJ2-1; 10 bases align to TRBD2. This CDR3 spans 15 amino acids. V gave up 5 bases and J gave up 8 bases; unmatched junction bases: 9. The CDR3 sequence: CASSAGTSEVDEQFF. The CDR3 DNA is TGTGCCAGCAGTGCCGGGACTAGCGAGGTAGATGAGCAGTTCTTC.

The chain uses TRBV6-5 and TRBJ2-3; D is undetermined. The CDR3 runs to 14 residues. Trimming took 5 bases from V and 2 from J, leaving 11 bases between them. Looked up from germline, CDR1 is MNHEY and CDR2 is SVGAGI. The CDR3 DNA follows: TGTGCCAGCAGTATGGACCACACCACAGATACGCAGTATTTT. This codes for CASSMDHTTDTQYF.

The rearrangement links TRBV6-2 or TRBV6-3 to TRBJ1-4; unclear D gene. V lost 3 bases, J lost 12 bases, and 8 bases lay in between. The CDR3 runs to 11 residues. Germline lookup yields CDR1 MNHEY and CDR2 SVGEGT. The CDR3 protein is CASSYGNQLFF. The DNA of the CDR3 is TGTGCCAGCAGTTATGGAAACCAACTGTTTTTT.

The V gene is TRBV27, the J gene TRBJ2-3; tentative D call: TRBD1 (7 bases). Trimming removed 0 bases at V and 3 bases at J, with 10 bases between. Germline V gene lookup returns CDR1 MNHEY and CDR2 SMNVEV (reference sequence). The CDR3 has 15 residues. CDR3 sequence: CASSLSAGGTDTQYF. The CDR3 coding sequence is TGTGCCAGCAGTTTATCGGCAGGGGGGACAGATACGCAGTATTTT.

Only a few counts were recorded for this clonotype. This chain joins TRBV5-1 and TRBJ2-1, with 12 nucleotides matching TRBD2. Germline assignment: CDR1 SGHRS and CDR2 YFSETQ. V lost 3 bases to trimming and J lost 10 bases; unmatched junction nucleotides: 5. CDR3 length equals 14 residues. In DNA form, the CDR3 reads TGCGCCAGCAGCTCCTGGACTAGCGGGAAGGAGCAGTTCTTC. It yields the protein CASSSWTSGKEQFF.

In its sample, this clonotype was seen a few times. This chain connects TRBV12-3 or TRBV12-4 to TRBJ1-2, with D hard to call. CDR3 length equals 13 residues. Deletions cut 3 bases from V and 4 bases from J, with 9 bases between. The DNA for the CDR3 is TGTGCCAGCAGTTTCAGGCTTATCTATGGCTACACCTTC. This encodes CASSFRLIYGYTF.

This clonotype has only a few counts. The V gene is TRBV6-1, the J gene TRBJ2-4; 9 bases line up with TRBD1. From germline, CDR1 is MNHNS and CDR2 SASEGT. There are 15 residues in the CDR3. The junction had 4 bases not matched to a gene; V was cut back by 1 base and J by 6 bases. The CDR3 reads CASSEVRGQGNIQYF. The CDR3 DNA follows: TGTGCCAGCAGTGAAGTACGGGGACAGGGAAACATTCAGTACTTC.

This clonotype was seen more than once but under ten times. The chain has TRBV11-3 and TRBJ1-1; D gene unclear. The CDR3 is 14 residues long. The germline gives CDR1 SGHNT, CDR2 YENEEA. V was trimmed by 5 bases and J by 5 bases, leaving 15 bases between them. CDR3 coding DNA: TGTGCCAGCAGCCCTACAACTTTCGGGACTGAAGCTTTCTTT. Residues: CASSPTTFGTEAFF.

This clonotype came up a few times. The chain has TRBV30 and TRBJ1-1; D gene uncertain. The CDR3 extends over 12 amino acids. The ends were cut back, 2 bases at V and 8 bases at J, with 12 bases in the middle. Germline V gene data show CDR1 as GTSNPN and CDR2 as SVGIG (reference sequence). CDR3 sequence: CAWSPGLSEAFF. CDR3 coding DNA: TGTGCCTGGAGTCCAGGACTCTCCGAAGCTTTCTTT.